This T cell receptor beta chain was sequenced for a study of response to subunit inactivated influenza vaccine. Concerning this clonotype itself: Its antigen is unidentified.

TCRdb ran MiXCR on the RT-PCR reads and lists one entry per CDR3 protein. The data contain 800,000 or so distinct CDR3 sequences, approximately 22% of them singletons. V gave up 6 bases and J gave up 4 bases, with 15 bases separating them. The CDR3 totals 14 residues. Study outcomes and limitations: Each seasonal flu vaccination may recruit only limited new T cells, authors suggested.

The chain employs TRBV12-3 or TRBV12-4 and TRBJ1-2; D is uncertain. The source was PBMCs from blood, collected less than 6 days after vaccination. This clonotype was obtained from a man in his fifties who received an inactivated influenza vaccine. The CDR3 coding sequence is TGTGCCAGCAGGGGAATAGGGAAGGGCTATGGCTACACCTTC. Amino acids: CASRGIGKGYGYTF.